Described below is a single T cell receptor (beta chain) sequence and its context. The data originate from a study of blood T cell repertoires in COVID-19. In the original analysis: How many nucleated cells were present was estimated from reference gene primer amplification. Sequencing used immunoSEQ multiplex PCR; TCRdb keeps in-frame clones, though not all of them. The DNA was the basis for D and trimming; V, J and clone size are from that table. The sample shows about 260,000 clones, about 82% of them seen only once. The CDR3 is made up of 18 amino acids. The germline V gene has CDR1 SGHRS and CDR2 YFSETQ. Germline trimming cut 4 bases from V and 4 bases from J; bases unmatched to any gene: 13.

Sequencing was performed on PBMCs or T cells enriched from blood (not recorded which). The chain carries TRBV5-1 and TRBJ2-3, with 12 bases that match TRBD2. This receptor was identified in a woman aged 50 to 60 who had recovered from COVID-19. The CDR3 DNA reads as TGCGCCAGCAGCGTGACTAGCGGGGGACCTCCTTCGCCAGATACGCAGTATTTT. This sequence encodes CASSVTSGGPPSPDTQYF.